This is a list of T cell receptor beta chains from one sample in a study of blood T cell repertoires in COVID-19. TCRdb keeps only in-frame clones here, not all; method: immunoSEQ multiplex PCR. This table has roughly 60,000 clones, 80% to 90% appearing once. Sample: peripheral blood. Receptor source: a woman aged 55-70 years with acute or convalescent COVID-19. Each CDR3 is given with its conserved first and last residue. The order of the fields is J gene, clone size, CDR3 length, V gene, D gene, CDR3 DNA, CDR3 protein. A D gene is named only where the DNA matches it firmly. Part of the rows lack a size; the others show once, few, many or a class for expanded clones.

TRBJ1-1	-	14	TRBV6-5	-	TGTGCCAGCAGTTACGGGGCCCTGAACACTGAAGCTTTCTTT	CASSYGALNTEAFF
TRBJ1-1	-	13	TRBV5-1	-	TGCGCCAGCAGCTTACAGGATTACACTGAAGCTTTCTTT	CASSLQDYTEAFF
TRBJ2-1	-	18	TRBV27	TRBD2	TGTGCCAGCAGTCCTGGACTAGCGGGGTCCAGCTCCTACAATGAGCAGTTCTTC	CASSPGLAGSSSYNEQFF
TRBJ2-7	-	14	TRBV6-5	TRBD1	TGTGCCAGCAGGGGGGGACAGGGGAACTACGAGCAGTACTTC	CASRGGQGNYEQYF
TRBJ1-3	once	16	TRBV9	TRBD1	TGTGCCAGCAGCCCCGGGACAGCAGGCTATGGAAACACCATATATTTT	CASSPGTAGYGNTIYF
TRBJ1-4	-	13	TRBV10-3	-	TGTGCCATCAGTGAGTTCATGAGTGAAAAACTGTTTTTT	CAISEFMSEKLFF
TRBJ2-2	-	15	TRBV6-5	-	TGTGCCAGCAGTTCCGCCTCGACGGGGACCGGGGAGCTGTTTTTT	CASSSASTGTGELFF
TRBJ2-7	-	15	TRBV7-6	TRBD2	TGTGCCAGCAGTTATAGAAGCGGGGGGGCCTACGAGCAGTACTTC	CASSYRSGGAYEQYF
TRBJ2-3	-	13	TRBV24-1	-	TGTGCCACCAGTGACTGGGAGTCGGATACGCAGTATTTT	CATSDWESDTQYF
TRBJ1-5	-	15	TRBV6-5	-	TGTGCCAGCAGTTACAGGGGCAGAAGCAATCAGCCCCAGCATTTT	CASSYRGRSNQPQHF
TRBJ1-6	-	17	TRBV4-2	-	TGTGCCAGCAGCCAAGATATCCGGACGCAGAGCGGTTCACCCCTCCACTTT	CASSQDIRTQSGSPLHF
TRBJ1-6	-	15	TRBV19	TRBD1	TGTGCCAGTAGTCTCACGGGACAGGGGATTTCACCCCTCCACTTT	CASSLTGQGISPLHF
TRBJ1-6	-	17	TRBV5-6	TRBD1	TGTGCCAGCAGCCAGCGGGACAGGACCTCTTCTAATTCACCCCTCCACTTT	CASSQRDRTSSNSPLHF
TRBJ1-1	few	15	TRBV7-9	TRBD1	TGTGCCAGCAGCCATGAGACAGGGCCTAACACTGAAGCTTTCTTT	CASSHETGPNTEAFF
TRBJ2-2	-	13	TRBV3-1/TRBV3-2	-	TGTGCCAGCAGCCAAGTGCGGTCCGGGGAGCTGTTTTTT	CASSQVRSGELFF
TRBJ1-2	few	15	TRBV6-5	TRBD1	TGTGCCAGCAGTTACTGGGACAGGGGGGACTATGGCTACACCTTC	CASSYWDRGDYGYTF
TRBJ1-4	few	17	TRBV5-1	TRBD1	TGCGCCAGCAGCCTTGGACAGGGGACGGGGACTAATGAAAAACTGTTTTTT	CASSLGQGTGTNEKLFF
TRBJ1-5	-	13	TRBV6-5	-	TGTGCCAGCAGCGGGAGGGGTATTCAGCCCCAGCATTTT	CASSGRGIQPQHF
TRBJ1-1	once	14	TRBV11-2	-	TGTGCCAGCAGCTGGGGACAAACGAACACTGAAGCTTTCTTT	CASSWGQTNTEAFF
TRBJ1-2	-	15	TRBV6-5	-	TGTGCCAGCAGTCTACAGTTCCCCGGACTTGATGGCTACACCTTC	CASSLQFPGLDGYTF
TRBJ1-2	-	15	TRBV6-5	-	TGTGCCAGCAGTTACTCGGGGGGGGACCCATATGGCTACACCTTC	CASSYSGGDPYGYTF
TRBJ1-2	-	11	TRBV12-3/TRBV12-4	-	TGTGCCAGCAGACGGGGGTTGGGCTACACCTTC	CASRRGLGYTF
TRBJ2-1	-	14	TRBV19	-	TGTGCCAGTAGCCGGGGAGGGGGTGGCAATGAGCAGTTCTTC	CASSRGGGGNEQFF
TRBJ1-4	once	13	TRBV27	-	TGTGCCACCACGGGGGAAGGTAGTTCAAAACTGTTTTTT	CATTGEGSSKLFF
TRBJ2-1	-	14	TRBV5-1	-	TGCGCCAGCAGCTTCGACGGGGGGCGGAATGAGCAGTTCTTC	CASSFDGGRNEQFF
TRBJ1-5	-	21	TRBV6-1	TRBD1	TGTGCCAGCAGTGAAGCGGGTCGCGGACAGGGGGCGATGGCTAGCAATCAGCCCCAGCATTTT	CASSEAGRGQGAMASNQPQHF
TRBJ1-5	-	14	TRBV6-6	-	TGTGCCAGCAGTCCCTCAGGGAGGAATCAGCCCCAGCATTTT	CASSPSGRNQPQHF
TRBJ1-5	-	14	TRBV5-6	-	TGTGCCAGCAGCCACAGGACAGGCAATCAGCCCCAGCATTTT	CASSHRTGNQPQHF
TRBJ2-4	-	11	TRBV24-1	-	TGTGCCACCAGTGACCACAGGGTAATGTACTTC	CATSDHRVMYF
TRBJ1-2	-	15	TRBV5-1	-	TGCGCCAGCAGCGCTGGATCGTCAGGGAACTATGGCTACACCTTC	CASSAGSSGNYGYTF
TRBJ1-4	-	15	TRBV6-5	TRBD1	TGTGCCAGCAGTTACTCACAGGGGGGTAATGAAAAACTGTTTTTT	CASSYSQGGNEKLFF
TRBJ1-2	-	13	TRBV27	TRBD1	TGTGCCAGCACCTCTGGGGACAGGAATGGCTACACCTTC	CASTSGDRNGYTF
TRBJ1-6	-	13	TRBV25-1	-	TGTGCCAGCAGTGCAGGCTTCAATTCACCCCTCCACTTT	CASSAGFNSPLHF
TRBJ2-1	once	14	TRBV7-3	TRBD1	TGTGCCAGCAGCCTAAGATCAGGGGGCGATGAGCAGTTCTTC	CASSLRSGGDEQFF
TRBJ2-7	-	13	TRBV3-1/TRBV3-2	-	TGTGCCAGCAGCCAAGGAGGACAGAGGGAGCAGTACTTC	CASSQGGQREQYF
TRBJ2-5	few	12	TRBV28	-	TGTGCCAGCAGCTCCACCAGAGAGACCCAGTACTTC	CASSSTRETQYF
TRBJ1-2	-	14	TRBV15	-	TGTGCCACCAGCAGAGTCTCGGGTATTGGCGGCTACACCTTC	CATSRVSGIGGYTF
TRBJ1-1	-	14	TRBV4-1	TRBD1	TGCGCCAGCAGCCACGGACAGGAGAACACTGAAGCTTTCTTT	CASSHGQENTEAFF
TRBJ2-2	-	16	TRBV7-2	TRBD1	TGTGCCAGCAGCTTAACGGGACAGGGATATTCCGGGGAGCTGTTTTTT	CASSLTGQGYSGELFF
TRBJ1-6	-	14	TRBV6-5	-	TGTGCCAGTCGCGGGGGAGACGCGAATTCACCCCTCCACTTT	CASRGGDANSPLHF
TRBJ1-1	-	16	TRBV5-1	-	TGCGCCAGCAAGGCCATAACAGCTACTTCGAACACTGAAGCTTTCTTT	CASKAITATSNTEAFF
TRBJ1-2	-	15	TRBV9	TRBD1	TGTGCCAGCAGCGCCGACGGACAGGGGTCGTATGGCTACACCTTC	CASSADGQGSYGYTF
TRBJ2-5	once	14	TRBV4-2	-	TGTGCCAGCAGCCAAGGAGGCCCTCAGGAGACCCAGTACTTC	CASSQGGPQETQYF
TRBJ1-2	-	14	TRBV6-5	TRBD1	TGTGCCAGCAGCGGGGGACAGGGCTTCCGGGGCTACACCTTC	CASSGGQGFRGYTF
TRBJ2-3	-	16	TRBV5-5	-	TGTGCCAGCAGCTTGGGTAATGGCGGGGACACAGATACGCAGTATTTT	CASSLGNGGDTDTQYF
TRBJ2-2	-	14	TRBV6-5	-	TGTGCCAGCAGCTCGACAGGGAACACCGGGGAGCTGTTTTTT	CASSSTGNTGELFF
TRBJ1-5	-	14	TRBV19	TRBD1	TGTGCCAGTAGTCCTACGGGACAGACAAATCCCCAGCATTTT	CASSPTGQTNPQHF
TRBJ2-7	-	14	TRBV27	TRBD2	TGTGCCAGCAGTTTGCAGGGAGGGGACTACGAGCAGTACTTC	CASSLQGGDYEQYF
TRBJ1-5	once	17	TRBV30	-	TGTGCCTGGAGTGCCCCGACAGATTATTATAGCAATCAGCCCCAGCATTTT	CAWSAPTDYYSNQPQHF